Below, 31 T cell receptor beta chains from the same sample are listed, as sequenced in a study of T-cell memory formation after mild COVID-19. TCRdb reprocessed the 5' RACE reads via MiXCR and lists one record per CDR3 protein. The profile shows some 180,000 distinct CDR3 sequences, approximately 17% of them singletons. Sequencing input: PBMCs or a T cell subset sorted from them (not recorded which). Receptors originate from a young man who had mild COVID-19 (a few samples of this study predate the infection). Cell type and time point are not known.

J is TRBJ2-2 and V is TRBV9, with 8 bases lining up with TRBD2. Trimming removed 2 bases from V and 1 base from J; junction bases left unmatched: 1. The germline CDR1 and CDR2 sequences are SGDLS and YYNGEE. This CDR3 is built from 15 residues. The CDR3 region has the DNA TGTGCCAGCAGCGTGAGCGGGGGGAACACCGGGGAGCTGTTTTTT. Protein sequence: CASSVSGGNTGELFF.

The chain uses TRBV4-2 and TRBJ2-1; D is uncertain. This CDR3 comprises 15 residues. CDR1 LGHNA and CDR2 YNFKEQ come from the germline V gene. V was clipped by 0 bases and J by 4 bases, with 10 bases between them. This CDR3 is CASSQDRKVYNEQFF. Written as DNA, the CDR3 is TGTGCCAGCAGCCAAGATAGGAAGGTTTACAATGAGCAGTTCTTC.

This clonotype appeared a few times. V usage is TRBV5-1 and J usage is TRBJ2-2; a weak D match, TRBD2 (6 bases). CDR3 length: 16 amino acids. From germline, CDR1 is SGHRS and CDR2 YFSETQ. V lost 4 bases and J lost 1, with 14 bases in between. For the CDR3, the DNA is TGCGCCAGCAGCCCTGCCGGGAGACAGAACACCGGGGAGCTGTTTTTT. Residues: CASSPAGRQNTGELFF.

This sequence joins TRBV6-6 and TRBJ1-5; D ambiguous. Trimming shortened V by 2 bases and J by 0 bases, and 11 bases separated the two germline ends. The CDR3 runs 16 residues. Germline CDR1 is MNHNY and CDR2 is SVGAGI (reference sequence). DNA of the CDR3: TGTGCCAGCAGTTACGGGCTGTTATATAGCAATCAGCCCCAGCATTTT. It encodes CASSYGLLYSNQPQHF.

This clonotype has only a few counts. This rearrangement joins TRBV11-3 to TRBJ2-5; a weak D match, TRBD2 (6 bases). The V gene lost 6 bases and the J gene lost 1 base, with 12 bases spanning the gap. Per the germline V gene, CDR1 is SGHNT and CDR2 is YENEEA. The CDR3 sequence is 14 residues long. In nucleotides, the CDR3 is TGTGCCAGCAGTATGGGCGGGGCCCAAGAGACCCAGTACTTC. It is translated as CASSMGGAQETQYF.

V gene TRBV5-5 combines with J gene TRBJ1-6; the match to TRBD1 covers 8 bases. V lost 4 bases, J lost 5 bases, and 11 bases stayed unmatched. CDR1 SGHKS and CDR2 YYEKEE come from the germline V gene (reference sequence). The CDR3 loop spans 17 amino acids. The chain's CDR3 is CASSRIQGGRDNSPLHF. CDR3 DNA sequence: TGTGCCAGCAGCCGCATACAGGGGGGACGGGATAATTCACCCCTCCACTTT.

CDR3 in amino acids: CASSLGTGASTDTQYF. The CDR3 coding sequence is TGTGCCAGCAGCTTAGGGACAGGTGCTAGCACAGATACGCAGTATTTT. V gene TRBV7-2 combines with J gene TRBJ2-3, with 7 bases aligning to TRBD1. CDR3 length equals 16 residues. V shed 1 base, J shed 0 bases, and the junction held 4 bases outside the gene matches. Looked up from germline, CDR1 is SGHTA and CDR2 is FQGNSA.

This clonotype was recorded once. The chain is built from TRBV5-5 and TRBJ2-7; 9 positions agree with TRBD1. Per the germline V gene, CDR1 is SGHKS and CDR2 is YYEKEE (reference sequence). This CDR3 has 14 residues. Trimming cost V 4 bases and J 4 bases; bases outside gene matches: 6. This CDR3 reads CASSRPGTGYEQYF. The CDR3 DNA follows: TGTGCCAGCAGCCGTCCCGGGACAGGGTACGAGCAGTACTTC.

The chain carries TRBV2 and TRBJ1-4, with a possible D match to TRBD1 (5 bases). This CDR3 region has 11 residues. Germline CDR1 SNHLY, CDR2 FYNNEI. V lost 2 bases to trimming and J lost 15 bases, with 10 bases between them. CDR3 in amino acids: CASSEMGGMFF. CDR3 nucleotides: TGTGCCAGCAGTGAAATGGGGGGGATGTTTTTT.

This clonotype was found many times. The gene calls are TRBV5-1 and TRBJ1-1; maybe TRBD1 (6 bases). This CDR3 is 14 amino acids long. CDR1 is SGHRS and CDR2 is YFSETQ in the germline V gene. V was trimmed by 5 bases and J by 1 base, leaving 12 bases between them. The CDR3 spells CASRAGHQNTEAFF. CDR3 nucleotide sequence: TGCGCCAGCAGGGCGGGACACCAGAACACTGAAGCTTTCTTT.

This chain joins TRBV12-3 or TRBV12-4 and TRBJ1-2; perhaps TRBD1 as D (6 bases). This CDR3 contains 14 residues. V lost 1 base and J lost 4, with 10 bases in between. In nucleotides, the CDR3 is TGTGCCAGCAGTTTAGGGCAGGGGCCCTATGGCTACACCTTC. Encoded protein: CASSLGQGPYGYTF.

This clonotype was recorded many times. The chain joins TRBV9 to TRBJ2-7; 10 bases are a match to TRBD1. This CDR3 comprises 15 residues. The V gene's germline CDR1 is SGDLS and CDR2 YYNGEE. The ends lost 0 bases at V and 3 bases at J; junction bases unmatched: 3. CDR3 nucleotide sequence: TGTGCCAGCAGCGTAGGAGGACAGGGGGACTACGAGCAGTACTTC. This codes for CASSVGGQGDYEQYF.

This clonotype appeared a few times. The chain carries TRBV4-3 and TRBJ1-1; TRBD1 matches at 9 bases. J lost 4 bases, V lost 6 bases, and 9 bases had no gene match. CDR1 and CDR2 (germline): LGHNA, YSLEER. The CDR3 has 15 residues. CDR3 DNA sequence: TGCGCCAGCAGTTCGACAGGGGGAGGGGGCACTGAAGCTTTCTTT. The encoded protein is CASSSTGGGGTEAFF.

This chain connects TRBV7-3 to TRBJ1-6; tentatively, D is TRBD1 (5 bases). The CDR3 consists of 14 residues. The V gene's germline CDR1 is SGHTA and CDR2 FQGTGA. V was cut by 3 bases and J by 5 bases, with 8 bases left in between. The CDR3 reads CASSLDIDNSPLHF. In DNA, the CDR3 is TGTGCCAGCAGCTTGGACATAGATAATTCACCCCTCCACTTT.

V usage is TRBV20-1 and J usage is TRBJ2-3, with 8 bases aligning to TRBD2. Germline assignment: CDR1 DFQATT and CDR2 SNEGSKA (reference sequence). The J segment lost 1 base and the V segment lost 7 bases, leaving 4 bases of the junction unmatched. The CDR3 is 13 amino acids. The CDR3 DNA sequence: TGCAGTGGCATTAGCGGGGGCACAGATACGCAGTATTTT. Translating gives CSGISGGTDTQYF.

This clonotype was recorded at least ten times. The J gene is TRBJ2-6, the V gene TRBV12-3 or TRBV12-4; D might be TRBD2 (6 bases). Deletions cut 5 bases from V and 0 bases from J, with 17 bases between. This CDR3 is built from 18 residues. The CDR3: CASSSRGGASSGANVLTF. CDR3 DNA sequence: TGTGCCAGCAGTAGCCGCGGCGGGGCGAGCTCTGGGGCCAACGTCCTGACTTTC.

J is TRBJ2-3 and V is TRBV7-2, with a tentative D call TRBD1 (5 bases). Trimming pared 5 bases from V and 2 bases from J, leaving 14 bases between. The CDR3 has 15 amino acids. Germline loops: CDR1 SGHTA, CDR2 FQGNSA. CDR3 amino acids: CASSLTGHLTDTQYF. CDR3 DNA sequence: TGTGCCAGCAGCCTTACAGGTCACCTCACAGATACGCAGTATTTT.

The sample holds a few counts of this clonotype. The chain couples TRBV5-1 to TRBJ2-3; D is uncertain. The CDR3 totals 14 residues. V lost 0 bases, J lost 4 bases, and 9 bases lay in between. Germline CDR1 and CDR2: SGHRS and YFSETQ. The CDR3 reads CASSLEQFSDTQYF. Here the CDR3 DNA reads TGCGCCAGCAGCTTGGAACAGTTCTCAGATACGCAGTATTTT.

CDR3: CASRFSGQDAGNTIYF. DNA for the CDR3: TGTGCCAGCAGATTTTCAGGCCAGGACGCTGGAAACACCATATATTTT. The chain uses TRBV7-2 and TRBJ1-3; no clear D. Germline loops: CDR1 SGHTA, CDR2 FQGNSA. V gave up 6 bases and J gave up 2 bases, with 17 bases separating them. This CDR3 has 16 amino acids. Full variable domain (remainder filled in from reference TRBV7-2 and TRBJ1-3): GAGVSQSPSNKVTEKGKDVELRCDPISGHTALYWYRQSLGQGLEFLIYFQGNSAPDKSGLPSDRFSAERTGGSVSTLTIQRTQQEDSAVYLCASRFSGQDAGNTIYFGEGSWLTVV.

This clonotype was seen only a few times. The chain employs TRBV20-1 and TRBJ2-5; 9 bases match TRBD2. Germline values: CDR1 DFQATT, CDR2 SNEGSKA (reference sequence). J gave up 4 bases and V 5 bases, and 5 bases lay outside the gene matches. There are 13 residues in the CDR3. The CDR3 is CSAPSTSGETQYF. The CDR3 nucleotides read TGCAGTGCTCCCTCGACTAGCGGAGAGACCCAGTACTTC.

This clonotype came up a few times. The chain combines TRBV5-1 with TRBJ2-1, with a weak D call TRBD2 (6 bases). Germline V lookup: CDR1 SGHRS, CDR2 YFSETQ. Trimming left V 1 base short and J 0 bases short, with 11 bases between. The CDR3 consists of 16 residues. CDR3 sequence (DNA): TGCGCCAGCAGCTTGATGGACGGGAGCTCCTACAATGAGCAGTTCTTC. It codes for CASSLMDGSSYNEQFF.

This clonotype was found a few times. The V gene is TRBV15, the J gene TRBJ2-3, with 7 bases identical to TRBD1. CDR3 size: 16 residues. Germline V gene data show CDR1 as LNHNV and CDR2 as YYDKDF (reference sequence). The V segment lost 1 base and the J segment 2 bases; nucleotides outside the gene matches: 6. The CDR3: CATSRGQGGSTDTQYF. In DNA form, the CDR3 reads TGTGCCACCAGCAGAGGACAGGGTGGATCCACAGATACGCAGTATTTT.

In its sample, this clonotype was seen a few times. This chain connects TRBV5-1 to TRBJ2-3; the match to TRBD2 covers 7 bases. The CDR3 loop spans 14 amino acids. The V gene's germline CDR1 is SGHRS and CDR2 YFSETQ. J gave up 6 bases and V 0 bases, and 4 bases lay outside the gene matches. CDR3 in DNA: TGCGCCAGCAGCTTGGTTCGGGGGGAGGATACGCAGTATTTT. This translates into CASSLVRGEDTQYF.

V usage is TRBV6-2 or TRBV6-3 and J usage is TRBJ1-1, with 9 bases identical to TRBD1. Looked up from germline, CDR1 is MNHEY and CDR2 is SVGEGT. The CDR3 totals 16 residues. J lost 0 bases, V lost 6 bases, and 8 bases had no gene match. This CDR3 is CASSPTGGSVNTEAFF. In DNA form, the CDR3 reads TGTGCCAGCAGCCCGACAGGGGGGTCGGTGAACACTGAAGCTTTCTTT.

This clonotype was counted a single time. The genes are TRBV4-3 and TRBJ1-2; 9 bases agree with TRBD1. Trimming cost V 4 bases and J 3 bases; bases outside gene matches: 6. Germline V lookup: CDR1 LGHNA, CDR2 YSLEER. The CDR3 has 15 amino acids. Written as DNA, the CDR3 is TGCGCCAGCAGCCCTCTACAGGGGGCAGACTATGGCTACACCTTC. This gives the protein CASSPLQGADYGYTF.

The gene calls are TRBV7-2 and TRBJ2-7; D gene uncertain. Deletions cut 4 bases from V and 2 bases from J, with 9 bases between. Germline-derived CDR1 and CDR2 are SGHTA and FQGNSA. This CDR3 is built from 13 residues. In DNA, the CDR3 is TGTGCCAGCAGCTCGGACGTTACCTACGAGCAGTACTTC. Translated: CASSSDVTYEQYF. The entire variable domain, with the rest obtained from reference TRBV7-2 and TRBJ2-7, is as follows: GAGVSQSPSNKVTEKGKDVELRCDPISGHTALYWYRQSLGQGLEFLIYFQGNSAPDKSGLPSDRFSAERTGGSVSTLTIQRTQQEDSAVYLCASSSDVTYEQYFGPGTRLTVT.

This clonotype was seen only a few times. The chain joins TRBV5-1 to TRBJ1-1; 7 bases line up with TRBD1. The CDR3 sequence is 15 residues long. Germline CDR1 is SGHRS and CDR2 is YFSETQ. The ends lost 5 bases at V and 1 base at J; junction bases unmatched: 8. The CDR3 DNA reads as TGCGCCAGCAGTCTTTGGGGACAGCCGAACACTGAAGCTTTCTTT. It specifies CASSLWGQPNTEAFF.

The table lists this clonotype with a few counts. CDR3 amino acids: CASSLQGWDTQYF. CDR3 bases: TGTGCCAGCAGCTTACAGGGGTGGGATACGCAGTATTTT. J is TRBJ2-3 and V is TRBV5-6; 7 nucleotides match TRBD1. Germline CDR1 reads SGHDT; CDR2 reads YYEEEE. V shed 2 bases and J 6 bases; nucleotides not matched to a gene: 3. The CDR3 contains 13 residues.

The chain joins TRBV5-1 to TRBJ1-2; 7 nucleotides agree with TRBD1. Germline V lookup: CDR1 SGHRS, CDR2 YFSETQ. Trimming took 0 bases from V and 6 from J; bases not matched to a gene: 2. The CDR3 consists of 13 residues. CDR3 sequence: CASSLEGADGYTF. Here the CDR3 DNA reads TGCGCCAGCAGCTTGGAGGGGGCCGATGGCTACACCTTC.

This clonotype was picked up one time. This chain connects TRBV18 to TRBJ2-7; perhaps TRBD1 as D (6 bases). CDR3 length: 15 residues. V was clipped by 3 bases and J by 8 bases, with 20 bases between them. CDR1 is KGHSH, CDR2 LQKENI, per germline. The CDR3 protein is CASSPGELQGAKQYV. CDR3 DNA: TGTGCCAGCTCACCGGGAGAGCTACAGGGTGCGAAGCAGTACGTC.

This clonotype was picked up a small number of times. The gene calls are TRBV6-2 or TRBV6-3 and TRBJ2-1, with 15 bases that match TRBD2. The CDR3 length is 16 residues. V lost 6 bases, J lost 2 bases, and 2 bases stayed unmatched. CDR1 is MNHEY and CDR2 is SVGEGT in the germline V gene. The CDR3 spells CASSGLAGGAYNEQFF. The CDR3 DNA reads TGTGCCAGCAGCGGACTAGCGGGGGGGGCCTACAATGAGCAGTTCTTC.